This is a list of T cell receptor beta chains from one sample in a study of read filtering for tumor transcriptome and immune sequencing. MiXCR, run by TCRdb on the reads, gives a single entry per CDR3 protein. Among about 46,000 distinct CDR3 sequences listed, 15% to 20% were seen once. Sequencing used a population of CD138-negative cells sorted from bone marrow. These receptors were collected from a donor aged 40 or older with multiple myeloma. Both conserved end residues are part of each CDR3. The D gene is left open where the match is weak. A clone size is listed for some rows: how often the clone was seen (once, few, many), or a class if it is expanded.

abundance: many
j_gene: TRBJ1-2
v_gene: TRBV7-2
d_gene: TRBD1
CDR3aa: CASSFQRSGGYYGYTF
CDR3nt: TGTGCCAGCAGCTTTCAACGCTCAGGGGGTTACTATGGCTACACCTTC

abundance: many
j_gene: TRBJ2-1
v_gene: TRBV6-5
d_gene: -
CDR3aa: CASSYSSVNEQFF
CDR3nt: TGTGCCAGCAGTTACTCGTCAGTCAATGAGCAGTTCTTC

abundance: many
j_gene: TRBJ2-5
v_gene: TRBV20-1
d_gene: -
CDR3aa: CSARDIDQETQYF
CDR3nt: TGCAGTGCTAGAGATATTGACCAAGAGACCCAGTACTTC

abundance: -
j_gene: TRBJ2-1
v_gene: TRBV19
d_gene: TRBD1
CDR3aa: CASSMTGSHDEQFF
CDR3nt: TGTGCCAGTAGTATGACAGGGAGCCACGATGAGCAGTTCTTC

abundance: few
j_gene: TRBJ2-1
v_gene: TRBV12-3/TRBV12-4
d_gene: -
CDR3aa: CASGLGGAAYNEQFF
CDR3nt: TGTGCCAGCGGTTTGGGGGGGGCCGCCTACAATGAGCAGTTCTTC

abundance: -
j_gene: TRBJ2-1
v_gene: TRBV28
d_gene: TRBD2
CDR3aa: CASSSILKAGGEYNEQFF
CDR3nt: TGTGCCAGCAGTTCCATCCTTAAAGCGGGGGGGGAGTACAATGAGCAGTTCTTC

abundance: -
j_gene: TRBJ2-1
v_gene: TRBV27
d_gene: -
CDR3aa: CANADSYNEQFF
CDR3nt: TGTGCCAACGCCGACAGTTACAATGAGCAGTTCTTC

abundance: many
j_gene: TRBJ1-1
v_gene: TRBV29-1
d_gene: -
CDR3aa: CSVADSEAFF
CDR3nt: TGCAGCGTAGCCGACAGTGAAGCTTTCTTT

abundance: many
j_gene: TRBJ2-6
v_gene: TRBV4-3
d_gene: -
CDR3aa: CASSQESRQASSGANVLTF
CDR3nt: TGCGCCAGCAGCCAAGAAAGTAGGCAGGCGAGCTCTGGGGCCAACGTCCTGACTTTC

abundance: many
j_gene: TRBJ2-7
v_gene: TRBV14
d_gene: TRBD2
CDR3aa: CASSLHASGGYEQYF
CDR3nt: TGTGCCAGCAGCCTCCATGCTAGCGGGGGCTACGAGCAGTACTTC

abundance: many
j_gene: TRBJ2-3
v_gene: TRBV5-1
d_gene: TRBD2
CDR3aa: CASSFRGGLTDTQYF
CDR3nt: TGCGCCAGCAGCTTCCGCGGGGGACTCACAGATACGCAGTATTTT

abundance: many
j_gene: TRBJ1-6
v_gene: TRBV2
d_gene: -
CDR3aa: CASSGTENSPLHF
CDR3nt: TGTGCCAGCAGTGGGACAGAGAATTCACCCCTCCACTTT

abundance: many
j_gene: TRBJ2-2
v_gene: TRBV6-2/TRBV6-3
d_gene: -
CDR3aa: CASRPWTANTGELFF
CDR3nt: TGTGCCAGCAGGCCTTGGACAGCGAACACCGGGGAGCTGTTTTTT

abundance: many
j_gene: TRBJ2-1
v_gene: TRBV29-1
d_gene: TRBD2
CDR3aa: CSVERLAGANNEQFF
CDR3nt: TGCAGCGTCGAGCGTCTAGCGGGAGCAAACAATGAGCAGTTCTTC

abundance: -
j_gene: TRBJ1-5
v_gene: TRBV7-9
d_gene: -
CDR3aa: CASSAAGRDQPQHF
CDR3nt: TGTGCCAGCAGCGCAGCCGGGAGGGATCAGCCCCAGCATTTT

abundance: many
j_gene: TRBJ2-1
v_gene: TRBV7-9
d_gene: -
CDR3aa: CASSPPGPNDEQFF
CDR3nt: TGTGCCAGCAGCCCTCCGGGACCCAACGATGAGCAGTTCTTC

abundance: many
j_gene: TRBJ1-1
v_gene: TRBV30
d_gene: -
CDR3aa: CAWSPPRGDPNTEAFF
CDR3nt: TGTGCCTGGAGTCCTCCACGGGGGGACCCGAACACTGAAGCTTTCTTT

abundance: many
j_gene: TRBJ2-7
v_gene: TRBV4-3
d_gene: -
CDR3aa: CASSQVIRSEQYF
CDR3nt: TGCGCCAGCAGCCAAGTTATCAGAAGCGAGCAGTACTTC